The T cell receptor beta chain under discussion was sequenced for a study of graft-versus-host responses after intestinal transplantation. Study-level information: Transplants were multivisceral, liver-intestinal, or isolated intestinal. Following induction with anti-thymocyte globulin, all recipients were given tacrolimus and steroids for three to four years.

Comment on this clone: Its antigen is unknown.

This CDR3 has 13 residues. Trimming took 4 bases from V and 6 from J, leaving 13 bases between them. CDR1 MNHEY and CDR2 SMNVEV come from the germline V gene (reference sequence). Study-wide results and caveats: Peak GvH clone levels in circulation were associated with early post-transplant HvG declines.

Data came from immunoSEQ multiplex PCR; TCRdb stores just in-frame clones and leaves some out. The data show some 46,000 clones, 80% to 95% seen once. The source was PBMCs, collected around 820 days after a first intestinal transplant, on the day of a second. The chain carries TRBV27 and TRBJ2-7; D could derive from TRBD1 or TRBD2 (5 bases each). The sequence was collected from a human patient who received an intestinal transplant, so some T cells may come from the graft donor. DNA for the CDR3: TGTGCCAGCAGTTCAACCGGGACGGCCGAGCAGTACTTC. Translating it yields CASSSTGTAEQYF.